This T cell receptor beta chain was identified during a study of cytomegalovirus exposure and HLA in healthy donors. General study findings and limits: Later on, an analysis tied some 17,000 TCR beta sequences to HLA alleles at 0.05 false discovery rate.

As for this clone: Its specificity is not known.

Germline CDR1 and CDR2: SGHAT and FQDESV (reference sequence). V dropped 5 bases and J dropped 7; count of bases not matched to a gene: 3. CDR3 length: 14 amino acids. PCR involved 60 Vbeta and 13 Jbeta primers. TCRdb keeps only in-frame clones here, not all; method: immunoSEQ multiplex PCR. The sample shows 90,000 to 150,000 clones, 77% of them seen only once. Sequencing was performed on PBMCs. The receptor was derived from a human donor in good health. The chain combines TRBV11-1 with TRBJ2-2; TRBD2 matches 11 bases. CDR3 residues: CASSPGLAVGELFF. The CDR3 DNA reads TGTGCCAGCAGCCCGGGACTAGCGGTCGGGGAGCTGTTTTTT.